This T cell receptor beta chain originates from a study of naive and memory T cell subsets. A UMI-containing oligonucleotide was joined by 3' ligation to the TCR cDNA template. RNA was extracted from under 3 ml of whole blood of healthy adults. This clonotype appeared many times. The SP2 primer and nested alpha and beta constant region primers amplified ligated cDNA in four rounds. TCRdb ran MiXCR on the 5' RACE reads and lists one entry per CDR3 protein. The table shows tens of thousands of distinct CDR3 sequences, with approximately 4.5% occurring only once. V lost 3 bases, J lost 0 bases, and 10 bases lay in between. Looked up from germline, CDR1 is LGHDT and CDR2 is YNNKEL (reference sequence). The CDR3 is 15 residues long.

The source of this sequence is a female donor in good health. The chain uses TRBV3-1 and TRBJ2-3, with D maybe TRBD2 (6 bases). CDR3 amino acids: CASSQEGISTDTQYF. The CDR3 bases are TGTGCCAGCAGCCAGGAGGGTATTAGCACAGATACGCAGTATTTT.